This TCR beta chain was sequenced in a study of T cells in tumors after PD-1 blockade (dated 2019 in TCRdb). Describing the broader study: Patients were excluded if they had prior checkpoint blockade, use of systemic immunosuppressants, or recent radiotherapy or other anti-cancer therapy within 4 weeks. Patients were treated with either pembrolizumab 200 mg every 3 weeks or cemiplimab 350 mg every 2 weeks. While on anti-PD-1 treatment, some of the patients also continued taking daily vismodegib 150 mg. On average, peripheral blood samples yielded 35,000 to 40,000 unique clonotypes and approximately 110,000 TCR templates (range roughly 24,679-257,772). Paired single-cell RNA and TCR sequencing was done in the study on site-matched tumors from patients with BCC or SCC, both before and after anti-PD-1 therapy. To compare clonotypes in blood and tumor, bulk TCR sequencing was done on about 9 peripheral blood samples taken from 5 or 6 patients. RECIST version 1.1 was the standard used to evaluate clinical response.

The CDR3 covers 11 residues, taking in both the cysteine and the phenylalanine. Only the CDR3 region is kept as DNA, spanning 33 bases read in frame from base 1. CDR1 and CDR2, looked up from the germline V gene (reference sequence), are MNHEY and SMNVEV. The V and J ends are trimmed by 5 bases and 4 bases, leaving 6 bases between them. The immunoSEQ platform was used for deep TCRbeta sequencing. As for the authors' bioinformatics: For further analysis, only productive rearrangements were exported from the immunoSEQ Analyzer. Bulk TCRbeta clonotypes were assigned T cell phenotypes by matching to single-cell RNA+TCR-seq clones sharing the same TCRbeta sequence. Clone enrichment in tumor was computed as tumor frequency divided by PBMC frequency from bulk TCR sequencing. TCRs were grouped by GLIPH into specificity groups, defined as clusters of distinct TCRs likely recognizing common antigens via shared CDR3 motifs. The table was pulled from immuneACCESS by TCRdb, which kept in-frame rearrangements only. Such tables lose some clones; where checked, under half of the loss comes from unresolved V genes, and the rest has no known cause. V and J calls and clone size are as listed in that table; D and trimming were resolved from the DNA. The sample profile shows fewer than 35,000 clones; just under 80% of them were found once. Under 40% of the sample goes to the ten largest clones.

Here is what the overall study found, with its caveats: The source of novel T cell clones was not identified and could include lymphoid organs or rare unexpanded clones within the tumor or its periphery. Roughly 41% of TCR clonotypes from the tumor were detected in blood, and certain novel exhausted tumor clones were present in blood collected before treatment, which suggests recruitment from the periphery.

The sample's time point label is to be understood as: before anti-PD-1 therapy. Genomic DNA extracted from tumor biopsies or peripheral blood was used for bulk TCRbeta sequencing, with input ranging from about 616 ng to 6,500 ng. Every patient was a poor candidate for surgical resection and had histologically proven advanced or metastatic basal or squamous cell carcinoma. The basal cell carcinoma cohort comprised ten to eleven patients, of whom 8 or 9 had bulk tumor TCR sequencing. Details on this clone: Its antigen remains unidentified. Per-base quality was not reported, and no clone a single base away is much larger than it.

Rearrangement joined TRBV27 to TRBJ2-7; the D gene is unclear. The clonotype originates from a human donor with basal cell carcinoma. Specimen: PBMCs, collected before anti-PD-1 treatment. The sequenced DNA: TGTGCCAGCAGTACCATATACGAGCAGTACTTC. Its protein is CASSTIYEQYF.